This T cell receptor (beta chain) is drawn from a study of cytomegalovirus exposure and HLA in healthy donors. PCR was performed using 60 Vbeta and 13 Jbeta primers. The repertoire was sequenced with immunoSEQ multiplex PCR; TCRdb's copy has only in-frame clones and lacks some. The table has some 55,000 clones, about 80% seen once. Findings and limits, study-wide: For cytomegalovirus status, the classifier reportedly gave diagnoses with high specificity and sensitivity.

This clone is a singleton in its sample. What it binds is unknown. Germline assignment: CDR1 SNHLY and CDR2 FYNNEI. V gave up 8 bases and J gave up 10 bases, with 21 bases separating them. The CDR3 loop spans 14 amino acids. The chain uses TRBV2 and TRBJ2-1; unclear D gene. The sequenced sample consisted of PBMCs. This TCR was sampled from a man in his forties in good health and CMV-seronegative. CDR3 coding DNA: TGTGCCAGCCACAAGGCATTCTCGTACAGAGAGCAGTTCTTC. It yields the protein CASHKAFSYREQFF.